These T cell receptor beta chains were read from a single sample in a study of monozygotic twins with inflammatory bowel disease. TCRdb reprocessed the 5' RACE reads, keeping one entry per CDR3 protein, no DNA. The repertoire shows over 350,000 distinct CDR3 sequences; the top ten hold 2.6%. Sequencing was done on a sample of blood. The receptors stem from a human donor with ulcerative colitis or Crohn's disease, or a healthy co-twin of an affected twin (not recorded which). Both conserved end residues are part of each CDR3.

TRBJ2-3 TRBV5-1 CASRQLAVGTDTQYF
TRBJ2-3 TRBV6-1 CASSPTSESTDTQYF
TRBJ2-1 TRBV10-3 CAISEDRYNEQFF
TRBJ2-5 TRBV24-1 CATSDPGRETQYF
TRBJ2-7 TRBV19 CASSVGHEQYF
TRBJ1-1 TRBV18 CASSPPPPGYTEAFF
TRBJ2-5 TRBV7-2 CASSLGRLGQYF
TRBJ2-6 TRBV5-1 CASSARQVFSGANVLTF
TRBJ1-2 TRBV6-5 CASSYSTGLSYGYTF
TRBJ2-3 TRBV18 CASSPFEPGLPTDTQYF
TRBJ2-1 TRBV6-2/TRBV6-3 CASSPGLAGGQVRYNEQFF
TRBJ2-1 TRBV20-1 CSAGDGTSIHNEQFF
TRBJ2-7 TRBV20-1 CSARDGRDFTYEQYF
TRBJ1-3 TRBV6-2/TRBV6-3 CASSPVISGNTIYF
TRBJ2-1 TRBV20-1 CSAGQGAYNEQFF
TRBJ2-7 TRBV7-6 CASSPSTSGGYEQYF
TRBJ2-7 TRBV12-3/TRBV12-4 CASTLTGTSYEQYF
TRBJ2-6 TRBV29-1 CSVGDGGGAGANVLTF
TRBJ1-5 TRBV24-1 CATSDPRDANQPQHF
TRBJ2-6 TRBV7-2 CASSPGVAGGRVLTF
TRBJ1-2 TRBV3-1 CASSPRTDYGYTF
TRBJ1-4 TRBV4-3 CASSQGHRENEKLFF
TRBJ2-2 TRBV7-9 CASSSGLATGELFF
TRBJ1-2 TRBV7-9 CASSPNRDDGYTF
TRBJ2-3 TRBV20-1 CSAFLASFTDTQYF
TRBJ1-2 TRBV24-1 CATSDRTWEGYTF
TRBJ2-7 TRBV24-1 CATSGRDSQQRYEQYF
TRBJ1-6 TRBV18 CASSPPQSNSPLHF
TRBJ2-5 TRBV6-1 CASSEDRVTETQYF
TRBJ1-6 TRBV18 CASSPMGQGNSPLHF
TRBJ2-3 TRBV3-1 CASRLGTGEKYF
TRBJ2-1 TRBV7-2 CASSLAGPYNEQFF
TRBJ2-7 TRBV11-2 CASRIAGGGTYEQYF
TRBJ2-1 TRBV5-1 CASSLGARGLNEQFF
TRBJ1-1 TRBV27 CASSSQIRGGGMNTEAFF